The 21 T cell receptor beta chains listed next were all sequenced from one sample in a study of blood T cell repertoires in COVID-19 (dated by TCRdb to about 2020). The protocol used for the library was the immunoSEQ multiplex PCR assay. Imported from immuneACCESS, the table was reduced by TCRdb to in-frame sequences with V and J called. These copies leave out some clones; in studies compared against another copy, an unresolved V gene accounts for under half, and the cause of the remainder is not known. Within this sample are approximately 250,000 clones, with 75% to 90% of them counted one time only. Roughly 10% of the sample rests with the top ten. Specimen: peripheral blood. The receptors derive from an older woman with COVID-19, enrolled during active disease.

V usage is TRBV7-2 and J usage is TRBJ1-5; D remains unclear. Trimming shortened V by 5 bases and J by 0 bases, and 11 bases separated the two germline ends. The CDR3 runs to 15 residues. Germline CDR1 reads SGHTA; CDR2 reads FQGNSA. The CDR3 spells CASSHDYNSNQPQHF. CDR3 in DNA: TGTGCCAGCAGCCACGACTATAATAGCAATCAGCCCCAGCATTTT.

This sequence joins TRBV5-5 and TRBJ2-7; possibly TRBD2 for D (5 bases). CDR1 SGHKS and CDR2 YYEKEE come from the germline V gene (reference sequence). The CDR3 totals 14 residues. Trimming removed 1 base from V and 0 bases from J, with 8 bases in between. CDR3 bases: TGTGCCAGCAGCTTGTATCTAGCCTCCTACGAGCAGTACTTC. As protein: CASSLYLASYEQYF.

The rearrangement uses TRBV28 and TRBJ1-3; no clear D gene. The V end lost 2 bases, the J end lost 2 bases, and 10 bases lay between the germline ends. Germline V lookup: CDR1 MDHEN, CDR2 SYDVKM. This CDR3 comprises 15 residues. The CDR3 sequence: CASSLGSGTGNTIYF. The DNA of the CDR3 is TGTGCCAGCAGTTTAGGGTCGGGAACTGGAAACACCATATATTTT.

The rearrangement links TRBV6-5 to TRBJ2-2, with D perhaps TRBD1 (6 bases). Germline V gene sequence: CDR1 MNHEY, CDR2 SVGAGI. Trimming removed 5 bases from V and 8 bases from J, with 15 bases in between. This CDR3 comprises 14 residues. The CDR3, as DNA: TGTGCCAGCAGTCACACAGGGATTGATGGGGAGCTGTTTTTT. Translating it yields CASSHTGIDGELFF.

The chain is built from TRBV19 and TRBJ1-5; no clear D gene. Deletions cut 7 bases from V and 3 bases from J, with 13 bases between. CDR1 and CDR2 from the germline V gene are LNHDA and SQIVND (reference sequence). CDR3 length: 14 residues. The CDR3 sequence is CASTRVRNNQPQHF. The CDR3 nucleotides read TGTGCCAGTACCCGCGTGAGGAACAATCAGCCCCAGCATTTT. The variable domain in full, with the rest retrieved from reference TRBV19 and TRBJ1-5, is DGGITQSPKYLFRKEGQNVTLSCEQNLNHDAMYWYRQDPGQGLRLIYYSQIVNDFQKGDIAEGYSVSREKKESFPLTVTSAQKNPTAFYLCASTRVRNNQPQHFGDGTRLSIL.

The count of this clone is one. The rearrangement joins TRBV10-3 to TRBJ2-3; 7 positions agree with TRBD2. Per the germline V gene, CDR1 is ENHRY and CDR2 is SYGVKD. V was clipped by 2 bases and J by 5 bases; unmatched bases: 7. The CDR3 length is 15 residues. The CDR3 loop is CAISEEAGVVDTQYF. CDR3 DNA sequence: TGTGCCATCAGTGAGGAGGCGGGAGTCGTAGATACGCAGTATTTT.

The count of this clone is one. The V call is TRBV12-3 or TRBV12-4, the J call TRBJ1-1; D ambiguous. The CDR3 is 13 amino acids. V lost 2 bases and J 1 base, leaving 5 bases between the germline ends. CDR3 sequence reads: CASSLKRNTEAFF. The CDR3 region has the DNA TGTGCCAGCAGTTTAAAGAGGAACACTGAAGCTTTCTTT.

The chain recombines TRBV5-4 with TRBJ2-5, with TRBD2 matching 9 bases. CDR1 SGHNT and CDR2 YYREEE come from the germline V gene (reference sequence). The ends lost 1 base at V and 5 bases at J; junction bases unmatched: 6. The CDR3 runs 15 residues. The chain's CDR3 is CASSLSSGRWETQYF. The CDR3 bases are TGTGCCAGCAGCTTGAGTAGCGGGAGATGGGAGACCCAGTACTTC.

This chain links TRBV25-1 with TRBJ2-3; D not certain. Germline loops: CDR1 MGHDK, CDR2 SYGVNS. V lost 2 bases, J lost 3 bases, and 15 bases lay in between. This CDR3 spans 16 amino acids. The CDR3 sequence: CASSEAITPLTDTQYF. For the CDR3, the DNA is TGTGCCAGCAGTGAAGCCATAACTCCCCTAACAGATACGCAGTATTTT.

This clone was observed a few times. The sample has other DNA sequences that encode this CDR3 too. The V gene is TRBV6-5, the J gene TRBJ1-1; 9 nucleotides line up with TRBD1. Germline V gene lookup returns CDR1 MNHEY and CDR2 SVGAGI. The trim removed 8 bases at V and 0 bases at J, leaving 1 base unmatched. There are 13 residues in the CDR3. The CDR3 DNA reads as TGTGCCAGCCGACAGGGGGTGAACACTGAAGCTTTCTTT. Encoded protein: CASRQGVNTEAFF.

The gene calls are TRBV3-1 (or the pseudogene TRBV3-2) and TRBJ2-5; TRBD2 agrees at 9 bases. The V gene's germline CDR1 is LGHDT and CDR2 YNNKEL (reference sequence). The length of the CDR3 is 15 residues. V gave up 1 base and J gave up 6 bases; unmatched junction bases: 6. The CDR3 protein is CASSQGASGIKTQYF. CDR3 in DNA: TGTGCCAGCAGCCAAGGGGCTAGCGGGATCAAGACCCAGTACTTC.

The chain couples TRBV29-1 to TRBJ2-7; 9 nucleotides match TRBD1. V lost 6 bases and J lost 5; bases outside the gene matches: 11. Germline CDR1 reads SQVTM; CDR2 reads ANQGSEA. This CDR3 is built from 14 residues. This CDR3 reads CSVDQTGQGHEQYF. The CDR3 coding sequence is TGCAGCGTAGACCAAACGGGACAGGGCCACGAGCAGTACTTC.

V gene TRBV5-1 combines with J gene TRBJ2-7; TRBD2 is a possible D gene (6 bases). The CDR3 is 16 residues long. Per germline, CDR1 SGHRS and CDR2 YFSETQ. Trimming cost V 4 bases and J 2 bases, with 19 bases left between them. Written as DNA, the CDR3 is TGCGCCAGCAGCGTTCCACCGTGGCGGGGAACCTACGAGCAGTACTTC. It yields the protein CASSVPPWRGTYEQYF.

V usage is TRBV5-1 and J usage is TRBJ1-3, with D unresolved. Between the trimmed V and J ends, which lost 0 bases and 0 bases, there was a span of 13 bases. This CDR3 is built from 17 residues. CDR1 SGHRS and CDR2 YFSETQ come from the germline V gene. The CDR3 DNA follows: TGCGCCAGCAGCTTGGTCGGTTCGCCAAGCTCTGGAAACACCATATATTTT. It specifies CASSLVGSPSSGNTIYF.

The chain recombines TRBV9 with TRBJ2-1, with 11 bases lining up with TRBD2. V trimming: 4 bases; J trimming: 0 bases; junction bases outside the gene matches: 0. This CDR3 comprises 15 residues. In germline, CDR1 is SGDLS, CDR2 YYNGEE. CDR3 amino acids: CASSTSGSSYNEQFF. CDR3 DNA sequence: TGTGCCAGCAGCACTAGCGGGAGCTCCTACAATGAGCAGTTCTTC.

The chain links TRBV7-3 to TRBJ2-2; the D is unclear. The CDR3 runs 15 residues. V was cut by 2 bases and J by 1 base, with 8 bases left in between. Germline V gene lookup returns CDR1 SGHTA and CDR2 FQGTGA. DNA for the CDR3: TGTGCCAGCAGCTTATTGGCAGAGAACACCGGGGAGCTGTTTTTT. The encoded protein is CASSLLAENTGELFF. The complete variable domain, with remaining parts taken from reference TRBV7-3 and TRBJ2-2, reads GAGVSQTPSNKVTEKGKYVELRCDPISGHTALYWYRQSLGQGPEFLIYFQGTGAADDSGLPNDRFFAVRPEGSVSTLKIQRTERGDSAVYLCASSLLAENTGELFFGEGSRLTVL.

The gene calls are TRBV27 and TRBJ2-7, with 7 nucleotides matching TRBD1. There are 12 residues in the CDR3. Germline CDR1 MNHEY, CDR2 SMNVEV (reference sequence). V shed 6 bases, J shed 6 bases, and the junction held 5 bases outside the gene matches. CDR3 in DNA: TGTGCCAGCAGCCCGGGACAGCGCGAGCAGTACTTC. Translation: CASSPGQREQYF.

Only one count was recorded for this clone. This chain links TRBV5-1 with TRBJ1-2; 7 nucleotides agree with TRBD1. The CDR3 length is 14 residues. Looked up from germline, CDR1 is SGHRS and CDR2 is YFSETQ. V lost 4 bases and J lost 4; bases outside the gene matches: 7. In DNA form, the CDR3 reads TGCGCCAGCAGCCCCACAGGGGAGGCCTATGGCTACACCTTC. It codes for CASSPTGEAYGYTF.

The V and J genes are TRBV19 and TRBJ1-4; D is uncertain. Germline CDR1 LNHDA, CDR2 SQIVND (reference sequence). Trimming removed 0 bases from V and 0 bases from J, with 14 bases in between. The CDR3 consists of 18 residues. CDR3 residues: CASSIDLASKATNEKLFF. The DNA for the CDR3 is TGTGCCAGTAGTATAGATCTGGCCTCGAAAGCAACTAATGAAAAACTGTTTTTT.

This clone was counted only a few times. Written as DNA, the CDR3 is TGTGCCAGCACCAAGACTAGCGGGAGGAACGGCGGGGAGCTGTTTTTT. Its translation is CASTKTSGRNGGELFF. The chain couples TRBV2 to TRBJ2-2; 13 bases line up with TRBD2. Per germline, CDR1 SNHLY and CDR2 FYNNEI. V dropped 7 bases and J dropped 7; count of bases not matched to a gene: 9. This CDR3 spans 16 amino acids.

The chain combines TRBV5-1 with TRBJ1-1; 9 nucleotides align to TRBD1. The germline V gene encodes CDR1 SGHRS and CDR2 YFSETQ. The ends lost 0 bases at V and 6 bases at J; junction bases unmatched: 3. The length of the CDR3 is 14 residues. The CDR3 DNA reads as TGCGCCAGCAGCTTGGGGACAGGGGTGCCTGAAGCTTTCTTT. It specifies CASSLGTGVPEAFF.